These 22 T cell receptor beta chains were all obtained from the same sample, sequenced in a study of blood T cell repertoires in COVID-19 (TCRdb year 2020). Receptor libraries were prepared by the immunoSEQ multiplex PCR assay. Here the immuneACCESS table is served through TCRdb, limited to in-frame sequences with V and J called. Missing clones are a known gap in these copies; in checked studies unresolved V genes cover under half, and the rest lacks a known reason. Recorded for this sample are around 470,000 clones; about 88% of them occurred a single time. Roughly 0.92% of the sample belongs to the ten largest clones. Sequencing was performed on peripheral blood. The receptors stem from a man younger than 30 with COVID-19, enrolled during active disease.

The rearrangement uses TRBV4-1 and TRBJ2-5; D may be TRBD1 (6 bases). V lost 2 bases to trimming and J lost 5 bases, with 15 bases between them. This CDR3 region has 15 residues. CDR1 and CDR2 (germline): MGHRA, YSYEKL. This chain's CDR3 is CASSQPPGRGETQYF. CDR3 sequence (DNA): TGCGCCAGCAGCCAACCTCCCGGCAGGGGTGAGACCCAGTACTTC.

The chain is built from TRBV28 and TRBJ2-1; 7 bases are a match to TRBD2. The CDR3 runs 18 residues. V was pared by 4 bases and J by 6 bases, with 18 bases of the junction left unmatched. Looked up from germline, CDR1 is MDHEN and CDR2 is SYDVKM. CDR3 sequence reads: CASSSDGTKTNILNEQFF. CDR3 DNA sequence: TGTGCCAGCAGTTCGGACGGGACTAAGACTAACATCCTCAATGAGCAGTTCTTC.

This rearrangement joins TRBV5-1 to TRBJ2-3, with D perhaps TRBD2 (6 bases). Trimming took off 7 bases at V and 6 bases at J, with 18 bases between the two ends. CDR3 length equals 14 residues. Germline assignment: CDR1 SGHRS and CDR2 YFSETQ. The chain's CDR3 is CASASTGDADTQYF. CDR3 DNA: TGCGCCAGCGCTTCGACGGGGGACGCGGATACGCAGTATTTT.

J is TRBJ2-1 and V is TRBV19; the match to TRBD2 covers 7 bases. V shed 11 bases, J shed 0 bases, and the junction held 7 bases outside the gene matches. This CDR3 has 14 residues. The germline V gene encodes CDR1 LNHDA and CDR2 SQIVND (reference sequence). Here the CDR3 DNA reads TGTGCCTGCGGAGGGAGGGGCTCCTACAATGAGCAGTTCTTC. This sequence encodes CACGGRGSYNEQFF.

This chain uses TRBV12-5 with TRBJ2-2, with 14 bases matching TRBD2. V trimming: 2 bases; J trimming: 1 base; junction bases outside the gene matches: 12. The CDR3 extends over 21 amino acids. The V gene's germline CDR1 is LGHNT and CDR2 FRNRAP. CDR3 DNA: TGTGCTAGTGGTTTGCCTGGGACTAGCGGGAGCAGCCTTATGAACACCGGGGAGCTGTTTTTT. Translated, it gives CASGLPGTSGSSLMNTGELFF. The full variable domain, with the rest looked up from reference TRBV12-5 and TRBJ2-2, is DARVTQTPRHKVTEMGQEVTMRCQPILGHNTVFWYRQTMMQGLELLAYFRNRAPLDDSGMPKDRFSAEMPDATLATLKIQPSEPRDSAVYFCASGLPGTSGSSLMNTGELFFGEGSRLTVL.

This sequence joins TRBV10-3 and TRBJ1-3, with D possibly being TRBD1 (6 bases). This CDR3 is 15 amino acids long. V dropped 5 bases and J dropped 0 bases, with 11 bases sitting between them. CDR1 ENHRY and CDR2 SYGVKD come from the germline V gene. DNA for the CDR3: TGTGCCATCAGTCCCTACAGGGACTCTGGAAACACCATATATTTT. Protein sequence: CAISPYRDSGNTIYF.

Written as DNA, the CDR3 is TGTGCCAGTAGTATATCGGCGGGGAGGAACACTGAAGCTTTCTTT. It yields the protein CASSISAGRNTEAFF. This rearrangement joins TRBV19 to TRBJ1-1; D is uncertain. The germline gives CDR1 LNHDA, CDR2 SQIVND (reference sequence). The CDR3 covers 15 residues. V was cut by 2 bases and J by 1 base, with 11 bases left in between.

The chain couples TRBV11-2 to TRBJ2-7, with D perhaps matching TRBD1 (6 bases). Deletions cut 5 bases from V and 4 bases from J, with 15 bases between. This CDR3 contains 14 residues. Germline CDR1 SGHAT, CDR2 FQNNGV. CDR3: CASSPTWGQYEQYF. CDR3 nucleotide sequence: TGTGCCAGCAGCCCCACGTGGGGGCAGTACGAGCAGTACTTC.

The rearrangement uses TRBV7-8 and TRBJ2-5; D is unclear. V dropped 9 bases and J dropped 2 bases, with 19 bases sitting between them. This CDR3 is built from 15 residues. The germline V gene encodes CDR1 SGHVS and CDR2 FQNEAQ. The CDR3 is CASTQPSTAQETQYF. CDR3 in DNA: TGTGCCAGTACGCAGCCCTCCACAGCTCAAGAGACCCAGTACTTC. Complete variable domain (other parts from reference TRBV7-8 and TRBJ2-5): GAGVSQSPRYKVAKRGQDVALRCDPISGHVSLFWYQQALGQGPEFLTYFQNEAQLDKSGLPSDRFFAERPEGSVSTLKIQRTQQEDSAVYLCASTQPSTAQETQYFGPGTRLLVL.

CDR3 sequence: CASSQQGLLYNEQFF. The CDR3 DNA is TGTGCCAGCAGTCAACAGGGGTTACTTTACAATGAGCAGTTCTTC. The chain employs TRBV2 and TRBJ2-1; 7 bases match TRBD1. The CDR3 consists of 15 residues. V lost 5 bases and J lost 4; bases outside the gene matches: 8. In germline, CDR1 is SNHLY, CDR2 FYNNEI.

The chain employs TRBV11-2 and TRBJ2-3, with 16 bases matching TRBD2. Trimming took 6 bases from V and 4 from J; bases not matched to a gene: 7. The CDR3 extends over 17 amino acids. Germline loops: CDR1 SGHAT, CDR2 FQNNGV. CDR3 coding DNA: TGTGCCAGCAGACCCGGGACTAGCGGGGGGGCCCCAGATACGCAGTATTTT. It is translated as CASRPGTSGGAPDTQYF.

The rearrangement joins TRBV7-6 to TRBJ2-5; 8 bases are shared with TRBD1. Germline lookup yields CDR1 SGHVS and CDR2 FNYEAQ. CDR3 length equals 15 residues. The V gene end was trimmed by 0 bases and the J gene end by 1 base; junction bases not matched to a gene: 1. The CDR3 spells CASSLADRGQETQYF. CDR3 sequence (DNA): TGTGCCAGCAGCTTAGCTGACAGGGGCCAAGAGACCCAGTACTTC.

The CDR3 nucleotides are TGTGCCAGCAGCTTACGATTGGGGACAGCGAACACTGAAGCTTTCTTT. It codes for CASSLRLGTANTEAFF. The chain couples TRBV13 to TRBJ1-1, with 7 bases lining up with TRBD1. The CDR3 has 16 amino acids. The junction had 7 bases not matched to a gene; V was cut back by 2 bases and J by 1 base. Germline V lookup: CDR1 PRHDT, CDR2 FYEKMQ (reference sequence).

The gene calls are TRBV19 and TRBJ2-2, with D possibly being TRBD2 (7 bases). V lost 10 bases to trimming and J lost 4 bases, with 16 bases between them. The CDR3 is 14 amino acids. Germline V gives CDR1 LNHDA, CDR2 SQIVND (reference sequence). The CDR3 reads CATQRGGGTGELFF. The CDR3 DNA is TGTGCCACGCAAAGGGGAGGGGGCACCGGGGAGCTGTTTTTT.

The V call is TRBV5-3, the J call TRBJ2-1, with 8 bases identical to TRBD2. TRBV5-3 is placed among ORFs of uncertain function. Trimming took 2 bases from V and 8 from J; bases not matched to a gene: 9. CDR3 size: 15 residues. CDR3 bases: TGTGCCAGAAGCTTACTAGCGGAGACTCCCGATGAGCAGTTCTTC. It yields the protein CARSLLAETPDEQFF.

In its sample, this clone was seen once. CDR3 nucleotides: TGTGCCAGCGGACAGGCGGGCGGGATCACAGATACGCAGTATTTT. It codes for CASGQAGGITDTQYF. This chain links TRBV19 with TRBJ2-3; D perhaps matches TRBD1 (7 bases). The CDR3 length is 15 residues. From germline, CDR1 is LNHDA and CDR2 SQIVND (reference sequence). V was pared by 9 bases and J by 2 bases, with 18 bases between.

The CDR3 sequence: CASSWTASGRTGELFF. The DNA for the CDR3 is TGTGCCAGCAGTTGGACTGCTAGCGGGAGAACCGGGGAGCTGTTTTTT. The chain is built from TRBV6-5 and TRBJ2-2; the match to TRBD2 covers 10 bases. Germline CDR1 and CDR2: MNHEY and SVGAGI. V lost 4 bases to trimming and J lost 5 bases; unmatched junction nucleotides: 7. The CDR3 runs 16 residues.

V gene TRBV6-5 combines with J gene TRBJ1-1; maybe TRBD1 (5 bases). This CDR3 comprises 13 residues. V lost 10 bases, J lost 1 base, and 13 bases lay in between. Germline V gene data show CDR1 as MNHEY and CDR2 as SVGAGI. This chain's CDR3 is CATLTESNTEAFF. The CDR3 coding sequence is TGTGCCACCCTGACAGAATCGAACACTGAAGCTTTCTTT.

The chain links TRBV29-1 to TRBJ2-7, with a tentative D call TRBD1 (5 bases). Germline V lookup: CDR1 SQVTM, CDR2 ANQGSEA. The CDR3 has 12 residues. V was cut by 5 bases and J by 2 bases, with 10 bases left in between. The CDR3 DNA reads TGCAGCGTTATCGACAGAACCTACGAGCAGTACTTC. As protein: CSVIDRTYEQYF.

J is TRBJ1-6 and V is TRBV27; D gene uncertain. Germline values: CDR1 MNHEY, CDR2 SMNVEV (reference sequence). Trimming removed 4 bases at V and 9 bases at J, with 13 bases between. The CDR3 runs 14 residues. The CDR3 is CASSYLGSTSPLHF. CDR3 nucleotides: TGTGCCAGCAGTTACCTAGGGAGCACTTCACCCCTCCACTTT.

This chain uses TRBV10-1 with TRBJ2-7, with a tentative D call TRBD2 (5 bases). There are 12 residues in the CDR3. Germline loops: CDR1 WNHNN, CDR2 SYGVQD (reference sequence). Deletions cut 3 bases from V and 5 bases from J, with 8 bases between. The CDR3 loop reads CASSDREHEQYF. The CDR3 region has the DNA TGCGCCAGCAGTGATCGGGAACACGAGCAGTACTTC.

The V and J genes are TRBV5-6 and TRBJ2-3, with 9 bases lining up with TRBD2. The CDR3 consists of 15 residues. Trimming removed 1 base from V and 6 bases from J; junction bases left unmatched: 6. CDR1 is SGHDT, CDR2 YYEEEE, per germline. CDR3 region: CASSLSGGGADTQYF. The CDR3 coding sequence is TGTGCCAGCAGCTTGTCTGGCGGGGGGGCGGATACGCAGTATTTT. The full variable domain, with the rest looked up from reference TRBV5-6 and TRBJ2-3, is DAGVTQSPTHLIKTRGQQVTLRCSPKSGHDTVSWYQQALGQGPQFIFQYYEEEERQRGNFPDRFSGHQFPNYSSELNVNALLLGDSALYLCASSLSGGGADTQYFGPGTRLTVL.